The 13 T cell receptor beta chains presented below share a single source sample, sequenced in a study of shared clonotypes between healthy human individuals. Profiled with immunoSEQ multiplex PCR; TCRdb holds only in-frame clones, not every one. The repertoire consists of under 1,900,000 clones, with about 98.5% occurring once and the leading ten covering roughly 0.36%. Sequencing was performed on naive CD4+ T cells sorted from blood. Subset indicated: CD45RA+ positively selected. These receptor sequences come from a man aged 25 to 40 in good health.

The V and J genes are TRBV9 and TRBJ2-1, with a weak D call TRBD2 (6 bases). This CDR3 is built from 14 residues. Germline V lookup: CDR1 SGDLS, CDR2 YYNGEE. Deletions cut 3 bases from V and 10 bases from J, with 17 bases between. The CDR3 bases are TGTGCCAGCAGCGCCCGAGCCCTAAGCGGGGAGCAGTTCTTC. This translates into CASSARALSGEQFF. The variable domain in full, with the rest retrieved from reference TRBV9 and TRBJ2-1, is DSGVTQTPKHLITATGQRVTLRCSPRSGDLSVYWYQQSLDQGLQFLIQYYNGEERAKGNILERFSAQQFPDLHSELNLSSLELGDSALYFCASSARALSGEQFFGPGTRLTVL.

The chain is built from TRBV27 and TRBJ2-1, with TRBD2 identical over 9 bases. From germline, CDR1 is MNHEY and CDR2 SMNVEV (reference sequence). Unmatched junction bases numbered 10, after V lost 3 bases and J lost 7 bases. This CDR3 is built from 16 residues. The CDR3 region has the DNA TGTGCCAGCAGTTTCTGGGCGGGAGGGCCTGAGAATGAGCAGTTCTTC. This translates into CASSFWAGGPENEQFF.

The rearrangement links TRBV28 to TRBJ1-5; no reliable D call. The CDR3 is 15 amino acids. Trimming left V 4 bases short and J 4 bases short, with 14 bases between. Per the germline V gene, CDR1 is MDHEN and CDR2 is SYDVKM. Here the CDR3 DNA reads TGTGCCAGCAGTTGGCGCTTTACCCTTAATCAGCCCCAGCATTTT. This gives the protein CASSWRFTLNQPQHF. Together with reference TRBV28 and TRBJ1-5, the CDR3 gives the full variable domain: DVKVTQSSRYLVKRTGEKVFLECVQDMDHENMFWYRQDPGLGLRLIYFSYDVKMKEKGDIPEGYSVSREKKERFSLILESASTNQTSMYLCASSWRFTLNQPQHFGDGTRLSIL.

Points on this clone: Other DNA sequences from this sample encode an identical CDR3 as well. The V gene is TRBV10-3, the J gene TRBJ2-3, with 8 bases identical to TRBD2. J lost 1 base, V lost 6 bases, and 3 bases had no gene match. Germline-derived CDR1 and CDR2 are ENHRY and SYGVKD. The CDR3 totals 14 residues. The CDR3 nucleotides read TGTGCCATCAGAGCGGGGGTTGGCACAGATACGCAGTATTTT. This translates into CAIRAGVGTDTQYF.

The J gene is TRBJ1-2, the V gene TRBV4-3; no firm D call. Trimming took 0 bases from V and 8 from J, leaving 10 bases between them. Germline CDR1 is LGHNA and CDR2 is YSLEER. The CDR3 spans 13 residues. The CDR3 reads CASSQDPPWGYTF. The CDR3 DNA reads TGCGCCAGCAGCCAAGACCCCCCTTGGGGCTACACCTTC.

V and J are TRBV9 and TRBJ2-5, with 11 positions matching TRBD2. The CDR3 covers 15 residues. Per germline, CDR1 SGDLS and CDR2 YYNGEE. The trim removed 2 bases at V and 9 bases at J, leaving 9 bases unmatched. CDR3 sequence reads: CASSVGTSGPEAQYF. CDR3 nucleotide sequence: TGTGCCAGCAGCGTCGGGACTAGCGGACCCGAGGCCCAGTACTTC.

This chain joins TRBV19 and TRBJ2-7, with D possibly being TRBD2 (6 bases). The CDR3 sequence is 14 residues long. Germline lookup yields CDR1 LNHDA and CDR2 SQIVND (reference sequence). The germline V and J ends were trimmed by 3 bases and 0 bases, with 9 bases remaining between them. CDR3 amino acids: CASSISSVSYEQYF. CDR3 in DNA: TGTGCCAGTAGTATCTCTAGCGTCTCCTACGAGCAGTACTTC.

The J gene is TRBJ2-7, the V gene TRBV20-1; D gene unclear. This CDR3 region has 11 residues. CDR1 is DFQATT, CDR2 SNEGSKA, per germline (reference sequence). V lost 3 bases to trimming and J lost 3 bases, with 6 bases between them. This CDR3 is CSARFLYEQYF. The DNA for the CDR3 is TGCAGTGCTAGGTTTCTCTACGAGCAGTACTTC.

The CDR3 nucleotides are TGTGCCAGCAGACCAACAGGGACTAGTTCCAATGAGCAGTTCTTC. Protein product: CASRPTGTSSNEQFF. J is TRBJ2-1 and V is TRBV28; TRBD2 aligns across 8 bases. V lost 6 bases to trimming and J lost 6 bases; unmatched junction nucleotides: 10. Looked up from germline, CDR1 is MDHEN and CDR2 is SYDVKM. This CDR3 has 15 residues.

The chain employs TRBV6-6 and TRBJ1-4; 9 positions match TRBD1. This CDR3 has 14 amino acids. Germline loops: CDR1 MNHNY, CDR2 SVGAGI (reference sequence). V was clipped by 5 bases and J by 4 bases; unmatched bases: 2. The DNA for the CDR3 is TGTGCCAGCAGTACGACAGGGGGTAATGAAAAACTGTTTTTT. Its translation is CASSTTGGNEKLFF.

This clone appeared once. The chain joins TRBV5-6 to TRBJ2-1; D possibly corresponds to TRBD2 (5 bases). CDR1 is SGHDT, CDR2 YYEEEE, per germline. The CDR3 runs to 14 residues. Deletions cut 4 bases from V and 5 bases from J, with 13 bases between. The CDR3 DNA reads as TGTGCCAGCAGCCGCTTGGACTCGAACAATGAGCAGTTCTTC. This codes for CASSRLDSNNEQFF.

This rearrangement joins TRBV7-2 to TRBJ2-7, with D tentatively TRBD1 (5 bases). Germline CDR1 is SGHTA and CDR2 is FQGNSA. This CDR3 is 14 amino acids long. The V end lost 5 bases, the J end lost 1 base, and 12 bases lay between the germline ends. DNA for the CDR3: TGTGCCAGCAGCCCGCAGGGATTATCCTACGAGCAGTACTTC. It encodes CASSPQGLSYEQYF. The whole variable domain, filled in from reference TRBV7-2 and TRBJ2-7, reads GAGVSQSPSNKVTEKGKDVELRCDPISGHTALYWYRQSLGQGLEFLIYFQGNSAPDKSGLPSDRFSAERTGGSVSTLTIQRTQQEDSAVYLCASSPQGLSYEQYFGPGTRLTVT.

This chain uses TRBV6-6 with TRBJ1-2; D remains unclear. Germline V lookup: CDR1 MNHNY, CDR2 SVGAGI (reference sequence). The V and J ends lost 3 bases and 4 bases respectively, with 12 bases between them. The length of the CDR3 is 14 residues. The chain's CDR3 is CASSYGRRGYGYTF. CDR3 bases: TGTGCCAGCAGTTATGGGCGGCGAGGCTATGGCTACACCTTC.